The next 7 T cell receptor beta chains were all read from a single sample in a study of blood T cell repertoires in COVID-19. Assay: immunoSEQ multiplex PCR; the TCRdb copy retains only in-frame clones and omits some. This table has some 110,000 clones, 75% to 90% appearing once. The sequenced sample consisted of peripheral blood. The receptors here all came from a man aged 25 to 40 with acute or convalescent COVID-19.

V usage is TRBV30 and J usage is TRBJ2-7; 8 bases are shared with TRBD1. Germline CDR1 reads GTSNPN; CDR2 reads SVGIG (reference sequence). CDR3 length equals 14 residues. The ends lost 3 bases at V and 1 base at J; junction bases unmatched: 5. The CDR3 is CAWSQQGGSYEQYF. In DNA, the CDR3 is TGTGCCTGGAGCCAACAGGGGGGATCCTACGAGCAGTACTTC.

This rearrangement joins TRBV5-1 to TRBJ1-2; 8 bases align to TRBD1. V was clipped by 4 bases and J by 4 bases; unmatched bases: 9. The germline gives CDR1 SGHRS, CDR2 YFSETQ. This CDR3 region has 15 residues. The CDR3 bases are TGCGCCAGCAGCACCCGACAGGGGACCTCCTATGGCTACACCTTC. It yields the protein CASSTRQGTSYGYTF.

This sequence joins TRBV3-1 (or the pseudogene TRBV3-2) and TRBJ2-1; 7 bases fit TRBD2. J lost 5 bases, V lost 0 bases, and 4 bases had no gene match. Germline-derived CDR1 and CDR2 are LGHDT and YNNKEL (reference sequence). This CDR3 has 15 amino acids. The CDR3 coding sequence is TGTGCCAGCAGCCAAGATTTGGGACTACACAATGAGCAGTTCTTC. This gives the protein CASSQDLGLHNEQFF.

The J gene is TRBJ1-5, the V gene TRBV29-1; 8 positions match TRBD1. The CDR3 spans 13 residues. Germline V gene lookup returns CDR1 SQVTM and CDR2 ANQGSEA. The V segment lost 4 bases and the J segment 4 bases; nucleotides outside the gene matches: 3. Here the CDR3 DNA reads TGCAGCGTTGCCAGGGGGCGAAATCAGCCCCAGCATTTT. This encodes CSVARGRNQPQHF.

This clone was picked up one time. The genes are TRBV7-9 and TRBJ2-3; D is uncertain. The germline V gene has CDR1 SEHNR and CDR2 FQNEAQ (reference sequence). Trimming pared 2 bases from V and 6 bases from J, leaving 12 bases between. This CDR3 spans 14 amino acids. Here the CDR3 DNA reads TGTGCCAGCAGCTTAAGTTTCGGTTCGGATACGCAGTATTTT. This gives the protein CASSLSFGSDTQYF.

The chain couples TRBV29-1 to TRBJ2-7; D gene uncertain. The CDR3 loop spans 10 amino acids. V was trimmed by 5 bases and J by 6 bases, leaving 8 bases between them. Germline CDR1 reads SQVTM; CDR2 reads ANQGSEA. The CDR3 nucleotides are TGCAGCGTTTCCCAATGCGAGCAGTACGTC. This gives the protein CSVSQCEQYV.

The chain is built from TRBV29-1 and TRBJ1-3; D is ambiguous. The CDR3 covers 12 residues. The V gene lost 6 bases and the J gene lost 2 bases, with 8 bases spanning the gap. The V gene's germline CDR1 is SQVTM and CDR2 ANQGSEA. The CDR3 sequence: CSVRNPGNTIYF. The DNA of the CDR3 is TGCAGCGTCAGAAATCCTGGAAACACCATATATTTT.